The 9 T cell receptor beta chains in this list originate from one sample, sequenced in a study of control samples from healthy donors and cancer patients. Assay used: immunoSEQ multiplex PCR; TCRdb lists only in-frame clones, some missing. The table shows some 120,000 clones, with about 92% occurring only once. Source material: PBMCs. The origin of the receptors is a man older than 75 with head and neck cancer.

The CDR3 region has the DNA TGTGCCAGCAGCGTCAGGGGCGACTACAATGAGCAGTTCTTC. Encoded protein: CASSVRGDYNEQFF. The chain couples TRBV9 to TRBJ2-1; TRBD1 might be the D (6 bases). Germline values: CDR1 SGDLS, CDR2 YYNGEE. The V gene lost 2 bases and the J gene lost 3 bases, with 9 bases spanning the gap. The CDR3 contains 14 residues.

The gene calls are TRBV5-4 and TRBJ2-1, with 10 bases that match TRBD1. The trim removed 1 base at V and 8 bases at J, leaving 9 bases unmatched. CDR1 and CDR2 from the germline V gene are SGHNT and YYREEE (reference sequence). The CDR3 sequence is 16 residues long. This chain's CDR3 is CASSLTPGTGEYEQFF. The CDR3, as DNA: TGTGCCAGCAGCTTGACTCCTGGGACAGGGGAGTATGAGCAGTTCTTC.

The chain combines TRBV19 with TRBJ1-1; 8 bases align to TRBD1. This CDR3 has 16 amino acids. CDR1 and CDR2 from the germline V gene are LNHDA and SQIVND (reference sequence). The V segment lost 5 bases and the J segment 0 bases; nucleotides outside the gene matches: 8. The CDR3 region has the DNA TGTGCCAGTAGTCCGACGGTGACAGGGGTGAACACTGAAGCTTTCTTT. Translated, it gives CASSPTVTGVNTEAFF.

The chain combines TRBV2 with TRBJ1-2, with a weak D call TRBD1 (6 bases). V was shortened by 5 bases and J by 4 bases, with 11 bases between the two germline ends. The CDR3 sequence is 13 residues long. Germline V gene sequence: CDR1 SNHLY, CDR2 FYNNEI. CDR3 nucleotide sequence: TGTGCCAGCAGTAGACAGGACCGCTATGGCTACACCTTC. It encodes CASSRQDRYGYTF.

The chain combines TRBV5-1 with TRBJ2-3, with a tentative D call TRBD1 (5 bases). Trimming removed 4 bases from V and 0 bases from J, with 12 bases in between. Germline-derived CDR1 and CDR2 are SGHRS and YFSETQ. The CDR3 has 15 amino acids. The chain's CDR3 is CASSPDNLSTDTQYF. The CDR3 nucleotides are TGCGCCAGCAGCCCGGACAACCTTAGCACAGATACGCAGTATTTT.

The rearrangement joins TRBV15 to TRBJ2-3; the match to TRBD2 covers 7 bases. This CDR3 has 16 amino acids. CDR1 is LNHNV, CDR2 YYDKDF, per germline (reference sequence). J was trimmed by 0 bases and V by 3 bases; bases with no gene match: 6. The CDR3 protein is CATSRRGTLSTDTQYF. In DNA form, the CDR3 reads TGTGCCACCAGCAGGCGGGGGACTCTTAGCACAGATACGCAGTATTTT.

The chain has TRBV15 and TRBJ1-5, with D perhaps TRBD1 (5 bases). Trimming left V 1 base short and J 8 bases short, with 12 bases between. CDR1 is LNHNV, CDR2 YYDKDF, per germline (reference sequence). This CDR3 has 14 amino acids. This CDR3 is CATSRGRGSEPQHF. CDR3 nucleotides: TGTGCCACCAGCAGAGGGAGGGGCTCGGAGCCCCAGCATTTT. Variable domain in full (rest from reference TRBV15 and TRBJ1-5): DAMVIQNPRYQVTQFGKPVTLSCSQTLNHNVMYWYQQKSSQAPKLLFHYYDKDFNNEADTPDNFQSRRPNTSFCFLDIRSPGLGDTAMYLCATSRGRGSEPQHFGDGTRLSIL.

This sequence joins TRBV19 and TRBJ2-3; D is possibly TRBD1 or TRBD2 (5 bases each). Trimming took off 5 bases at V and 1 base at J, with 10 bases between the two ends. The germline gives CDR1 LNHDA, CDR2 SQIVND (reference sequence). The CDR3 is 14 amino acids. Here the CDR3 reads CASSGPGRTDTQYF. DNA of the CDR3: TGTGCCAGTAGTGGCCCGGGGCGCACAGATACGCAGTATTTT. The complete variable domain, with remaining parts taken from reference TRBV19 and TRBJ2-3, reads DGGITQSPKYLFRKEGQNVTLSCEQNLNHDAMYWYRQDPGQGLRLIYYSQIVNDFQKGDIAEGYSVSREKKESFPLTVTSAQKNPTAFYLCASSGPGRTDTQYFGPGTRLTVL.

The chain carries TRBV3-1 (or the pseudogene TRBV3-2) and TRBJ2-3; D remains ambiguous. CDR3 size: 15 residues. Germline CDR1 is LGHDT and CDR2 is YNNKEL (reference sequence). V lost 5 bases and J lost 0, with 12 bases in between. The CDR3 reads CASSSDAPSTDTQYF. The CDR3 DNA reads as TGTGCCAGCAGCTCGGACGCCCCTAGCACAGATACGCAGTATTTT.